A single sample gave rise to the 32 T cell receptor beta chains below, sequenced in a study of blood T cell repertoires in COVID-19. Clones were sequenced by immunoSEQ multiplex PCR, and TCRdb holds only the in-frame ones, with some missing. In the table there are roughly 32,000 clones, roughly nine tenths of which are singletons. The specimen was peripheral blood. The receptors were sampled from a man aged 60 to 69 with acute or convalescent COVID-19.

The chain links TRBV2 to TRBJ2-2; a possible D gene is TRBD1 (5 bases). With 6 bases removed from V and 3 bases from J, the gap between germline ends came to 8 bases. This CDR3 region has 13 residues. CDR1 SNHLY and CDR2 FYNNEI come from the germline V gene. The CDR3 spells CASSKGDTGELFF. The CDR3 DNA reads TGTGCCAGCAGCAAAGGGGACACCGGGGAGCTGTTTTTT.

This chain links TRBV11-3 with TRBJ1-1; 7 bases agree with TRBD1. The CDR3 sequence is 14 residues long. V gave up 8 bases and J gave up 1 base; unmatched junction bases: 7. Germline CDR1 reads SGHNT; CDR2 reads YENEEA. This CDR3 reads CASADRNSNTEAFF. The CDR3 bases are TGTGCCAGCGCGGACAGGAATTCGAACACTGAAGCTTTCTTT.

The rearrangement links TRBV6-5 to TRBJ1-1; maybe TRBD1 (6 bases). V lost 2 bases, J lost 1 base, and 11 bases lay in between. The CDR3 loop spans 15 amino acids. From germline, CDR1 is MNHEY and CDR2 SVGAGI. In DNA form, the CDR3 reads TGTGCCAGCAGTTACCCCCGGGGACAGAACACTGAAGCTTTCTTT. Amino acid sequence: CASSYPRGQNTEAFF.

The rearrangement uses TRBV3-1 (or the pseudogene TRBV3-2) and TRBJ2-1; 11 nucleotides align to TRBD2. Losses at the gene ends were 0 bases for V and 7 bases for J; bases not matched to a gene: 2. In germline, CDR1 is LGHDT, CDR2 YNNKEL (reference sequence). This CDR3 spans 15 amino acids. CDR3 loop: CASSQDTSGSNEQFF. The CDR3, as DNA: TGTGCCAGCAGCCAAGATACTAGCGGGAGTAATGAGCAGTTCTTC.

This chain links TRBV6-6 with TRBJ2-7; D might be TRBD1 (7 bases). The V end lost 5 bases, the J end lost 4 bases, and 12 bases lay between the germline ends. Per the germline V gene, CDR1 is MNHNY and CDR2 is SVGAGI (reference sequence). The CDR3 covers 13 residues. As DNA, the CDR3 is TGTGCCAGCAGTCGGGGGACAGCGTACGAGCAGTACTTC. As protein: CASSRGTAYEQYF.

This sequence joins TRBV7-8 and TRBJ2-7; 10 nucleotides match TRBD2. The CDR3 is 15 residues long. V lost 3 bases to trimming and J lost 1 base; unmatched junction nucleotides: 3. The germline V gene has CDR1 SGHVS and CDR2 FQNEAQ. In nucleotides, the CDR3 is TGTGCCAGCAGCTTCAGGACTAGCGGATCCTACGAGCAGTACTTC. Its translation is CASSFRTSGSYEQYF.

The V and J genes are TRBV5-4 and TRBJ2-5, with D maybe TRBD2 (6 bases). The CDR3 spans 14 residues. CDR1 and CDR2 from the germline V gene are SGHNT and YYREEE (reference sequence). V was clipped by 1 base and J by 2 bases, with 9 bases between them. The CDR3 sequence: CASSLWRDQETQYF. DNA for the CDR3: TGTGCCAGCAGCTTGTGGCGGGATCAAGAGACCCAGTACTTC.

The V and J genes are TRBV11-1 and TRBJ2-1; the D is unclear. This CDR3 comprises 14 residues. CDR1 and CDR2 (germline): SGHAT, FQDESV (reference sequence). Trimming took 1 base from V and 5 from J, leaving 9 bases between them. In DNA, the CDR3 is TGTGCCAGCAGCTTAGGGGCTCCGGACAATGAGCAGTTCTTC. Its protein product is CASSLGAPDNEQFF.

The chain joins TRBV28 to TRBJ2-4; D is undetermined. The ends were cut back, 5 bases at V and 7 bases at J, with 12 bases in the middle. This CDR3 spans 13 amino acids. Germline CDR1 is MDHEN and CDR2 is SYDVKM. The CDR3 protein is CASSRVGGNIQYF. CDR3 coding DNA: TGTGCCAGCAGTCGGGTAGGCGGTAACATTCAGTACTTC. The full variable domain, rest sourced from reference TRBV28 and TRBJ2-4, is DVKVTQSSRYLVKRTGEKVFLECVQDMDHENMFWYRQDPGLGLRLIYFSYDVKMKEKGDIPEGYSVSREKKERFSLILESASTNQTSMYLCASSRVGGNIQYFGAGTRLSVL.

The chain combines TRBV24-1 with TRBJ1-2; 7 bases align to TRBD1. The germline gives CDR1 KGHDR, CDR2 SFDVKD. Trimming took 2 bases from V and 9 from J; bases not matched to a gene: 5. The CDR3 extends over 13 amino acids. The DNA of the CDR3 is TGTGCCACCAGTGATTGGGACAGCCTGAGCTACACCTTC. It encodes CATSDWDSLSYTF.

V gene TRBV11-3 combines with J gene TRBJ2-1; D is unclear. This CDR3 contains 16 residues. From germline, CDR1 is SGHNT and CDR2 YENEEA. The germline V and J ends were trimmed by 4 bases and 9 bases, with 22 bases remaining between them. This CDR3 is CASSYTRPPLRFEQFF. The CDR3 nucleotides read TGTGCCAGCAGCTACACCAGGCCCCCTCTCAGATTTGAGCAGTTCTTC.

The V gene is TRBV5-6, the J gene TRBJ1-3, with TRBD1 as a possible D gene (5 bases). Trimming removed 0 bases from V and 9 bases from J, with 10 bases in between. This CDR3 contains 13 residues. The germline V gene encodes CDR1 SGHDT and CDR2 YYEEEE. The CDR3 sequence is CASSLGSGGTIYF. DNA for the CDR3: TGTGCCAGCAGCTTGGGCAGCGGGGGCACCATATATTTT. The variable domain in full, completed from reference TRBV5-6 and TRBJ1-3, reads DAGVTQSPTHLIKTRGQQVTLRCSPKSGHDTVSWYQQALGQGPQFIFQYYEEEERQRGNFPDRFSGHQFPNYSSELNVNALLLGDSALYLCASSLGSGGTIYFGEGSWLTVV.

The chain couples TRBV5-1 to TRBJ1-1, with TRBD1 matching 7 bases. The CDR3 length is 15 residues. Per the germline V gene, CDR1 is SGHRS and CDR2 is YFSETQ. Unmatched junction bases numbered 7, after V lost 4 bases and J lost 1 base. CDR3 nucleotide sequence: TGCGCCAGCAGCGGGGACAGCCAAGGGAACACTGAAGCTTTCTTT. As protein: CASSGDSQGNTEAFF.

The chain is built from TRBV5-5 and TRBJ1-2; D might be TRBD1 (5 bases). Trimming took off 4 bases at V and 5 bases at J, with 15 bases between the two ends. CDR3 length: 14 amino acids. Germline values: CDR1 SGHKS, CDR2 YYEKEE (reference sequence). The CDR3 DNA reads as TGTGCCAGCAGCCCGTCGGGTGGGGGGTATGGCTACACCTTC. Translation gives CASSPSGGGYGYTF.

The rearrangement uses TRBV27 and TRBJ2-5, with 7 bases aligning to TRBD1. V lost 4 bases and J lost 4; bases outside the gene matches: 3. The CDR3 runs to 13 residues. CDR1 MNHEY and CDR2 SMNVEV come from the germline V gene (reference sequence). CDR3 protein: CASSSTGRETQYF. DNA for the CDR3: TGTGCCAGCAGTTCGACAGGGCGAGAGACCCAGTACTTC.

The CDR3 loop reads CASSYGTDYGYTF. The CDR3 DNA reads TGTGCCAGCAGTTACGGGACAGACTATGGCTACACCTTC. The chain joins TRBV6-2 or TRBV6-3 to TRBJ1-2; 7 nucleotides agree with TRBD1. Germline V CDR1 and CDR2: MNHEY, SVGEGT. The CDR3 loop spans 13 amino acids. V shed 2 bases, J shed 3 bases, and the junction held 0 bases outside the gene matches.

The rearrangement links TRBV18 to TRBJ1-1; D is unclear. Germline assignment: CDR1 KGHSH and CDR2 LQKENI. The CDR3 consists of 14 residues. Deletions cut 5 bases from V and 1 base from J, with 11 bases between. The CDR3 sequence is CASSSYNGNTEAFF. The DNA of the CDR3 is TGTGCCAGCTCATCCTATAACGGGAACACTGAAGCTTTCTTT.

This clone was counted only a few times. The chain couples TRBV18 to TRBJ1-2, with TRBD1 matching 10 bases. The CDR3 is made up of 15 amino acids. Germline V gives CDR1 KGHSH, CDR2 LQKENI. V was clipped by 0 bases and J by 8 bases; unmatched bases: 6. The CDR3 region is CASSPPGQGSLGYTF. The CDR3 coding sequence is TGTGCCAGCTCACCACCGGGACAGGGGTCCCTAGGCTACACCTTC.

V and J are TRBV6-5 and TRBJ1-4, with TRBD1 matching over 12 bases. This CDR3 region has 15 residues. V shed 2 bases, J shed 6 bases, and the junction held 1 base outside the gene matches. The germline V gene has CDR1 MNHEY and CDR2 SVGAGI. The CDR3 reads CASSYGTGGDEKLFF. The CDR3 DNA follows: TGTGCCAGCAGTTACGGGACAGGGGGCGATGAAAAACTGTTTTTT.

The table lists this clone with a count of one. This chain's CDR3 is CAILAGGPYNEQFF. CDR3 coding DNA: TGTGCCATATTAGCGGGAGGGCCTTACAATGAGCAGTTCTTC. The rearrangement uses TRBV7-9 and TRBJ2-1, with 11 positions matching TRBD2. The CDR3 sequence is 14 residues long. V lost 10 bases to trimming and J lost 4 bases; unmatched junction nucleotides: 6. In germline, CDR1 is SEHNR, CDR2 FQNEAQ (reference sequence).

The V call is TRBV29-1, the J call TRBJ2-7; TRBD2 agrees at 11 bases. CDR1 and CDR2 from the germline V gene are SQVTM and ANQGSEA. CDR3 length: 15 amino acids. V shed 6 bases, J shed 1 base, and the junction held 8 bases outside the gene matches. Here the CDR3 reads CSVQLAGVKSYEQYF. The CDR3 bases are TGCAGCGTGCAACTAGCGGGAGTAAAGTCCTACGAGCAGTACTTC.

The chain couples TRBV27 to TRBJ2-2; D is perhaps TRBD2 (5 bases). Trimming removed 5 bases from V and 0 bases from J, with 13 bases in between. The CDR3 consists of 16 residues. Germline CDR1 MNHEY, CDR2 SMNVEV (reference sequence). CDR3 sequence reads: CASSVQGAANTGELFF. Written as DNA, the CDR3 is TGTGCCAGCAGTGTCCAAGGAGCGGCGAACACCGGGGAGCTGTTTTTT.

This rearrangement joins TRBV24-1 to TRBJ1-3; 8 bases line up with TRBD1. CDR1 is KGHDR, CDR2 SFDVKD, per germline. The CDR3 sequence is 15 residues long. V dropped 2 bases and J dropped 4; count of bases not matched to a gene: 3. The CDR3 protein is CATSDSGGLGNTIYF. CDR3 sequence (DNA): TGTGCCACCAGTGATTCAGGGGGCTTAGGAAACACCATATATTTT.

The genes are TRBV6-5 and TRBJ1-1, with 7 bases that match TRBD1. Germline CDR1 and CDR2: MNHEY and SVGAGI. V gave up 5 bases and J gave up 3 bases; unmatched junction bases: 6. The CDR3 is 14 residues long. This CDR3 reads CASSLRGKDTEAFF. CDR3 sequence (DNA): TGTGCCAGCAGTCTCAGGGGGAAGGACACTGAAGCTTTCTTT.

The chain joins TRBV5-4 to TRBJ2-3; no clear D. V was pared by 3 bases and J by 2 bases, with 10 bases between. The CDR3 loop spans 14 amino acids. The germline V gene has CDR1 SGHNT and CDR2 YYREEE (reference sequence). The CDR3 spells CASSSTTSTDTQYF. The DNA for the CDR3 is TGTGCCAGCAGCTCTACTACTTCCACAGATACGCAGTATTTT.

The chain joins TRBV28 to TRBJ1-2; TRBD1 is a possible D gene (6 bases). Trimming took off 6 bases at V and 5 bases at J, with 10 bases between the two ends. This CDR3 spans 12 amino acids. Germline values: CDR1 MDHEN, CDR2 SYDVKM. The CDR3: CASRIQGYGYTF. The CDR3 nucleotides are TGTGCCAGCAGGATACAGGGATATGGCTACACCTTC.

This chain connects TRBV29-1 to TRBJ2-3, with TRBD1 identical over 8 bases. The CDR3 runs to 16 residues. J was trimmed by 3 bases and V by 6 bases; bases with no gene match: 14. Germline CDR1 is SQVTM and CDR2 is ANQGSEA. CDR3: CSVPGTGGWMTDTQYF. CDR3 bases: TGCAGCGTACCCGGTACAGGGGGTTGGATGACAGATACGCAGTATTTT.

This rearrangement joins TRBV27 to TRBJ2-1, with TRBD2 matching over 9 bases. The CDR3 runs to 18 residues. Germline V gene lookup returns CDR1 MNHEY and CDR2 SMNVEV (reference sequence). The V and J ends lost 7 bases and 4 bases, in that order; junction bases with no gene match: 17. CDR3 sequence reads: CASKSFSSGMNLYNEQFF. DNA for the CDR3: TGTGCCAGCAAGAGCTTCTCTAGCGGGATGAACCTTTACAATGAGCAGTTCTTC.

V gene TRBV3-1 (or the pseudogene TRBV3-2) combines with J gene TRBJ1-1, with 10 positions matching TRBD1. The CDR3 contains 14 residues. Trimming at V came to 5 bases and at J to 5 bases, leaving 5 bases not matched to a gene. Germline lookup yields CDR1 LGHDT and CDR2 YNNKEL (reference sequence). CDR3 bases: TGTGCCAGCAGCGTAGGGGGACAGGGGACTGAAGCTTTCTTT. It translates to CASSVGGQGTEAFF.

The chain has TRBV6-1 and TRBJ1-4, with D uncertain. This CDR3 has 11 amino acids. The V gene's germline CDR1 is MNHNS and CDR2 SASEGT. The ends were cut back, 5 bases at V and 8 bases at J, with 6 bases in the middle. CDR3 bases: TGTGCCAGCAGTTTGGAGGAAAAACTGTTTTTT. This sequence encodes CASSLEEKLFF.

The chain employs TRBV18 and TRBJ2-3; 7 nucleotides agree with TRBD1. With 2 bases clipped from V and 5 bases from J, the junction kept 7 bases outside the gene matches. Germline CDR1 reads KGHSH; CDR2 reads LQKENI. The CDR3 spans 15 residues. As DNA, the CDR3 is TGTGCCAGCTCACCATGGACAGGCCAGAAAGATACGCAGTATTTT. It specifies CASSPWTGQKDTQYF.

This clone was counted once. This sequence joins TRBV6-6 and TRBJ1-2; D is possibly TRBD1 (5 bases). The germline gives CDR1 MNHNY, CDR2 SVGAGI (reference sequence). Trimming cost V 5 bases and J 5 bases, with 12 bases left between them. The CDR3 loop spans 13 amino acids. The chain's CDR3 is CASSLLPGYGYTF. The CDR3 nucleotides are TGTGCCAGCAGTCTTCTTCCAGGGTATGGCTACACCTTC.